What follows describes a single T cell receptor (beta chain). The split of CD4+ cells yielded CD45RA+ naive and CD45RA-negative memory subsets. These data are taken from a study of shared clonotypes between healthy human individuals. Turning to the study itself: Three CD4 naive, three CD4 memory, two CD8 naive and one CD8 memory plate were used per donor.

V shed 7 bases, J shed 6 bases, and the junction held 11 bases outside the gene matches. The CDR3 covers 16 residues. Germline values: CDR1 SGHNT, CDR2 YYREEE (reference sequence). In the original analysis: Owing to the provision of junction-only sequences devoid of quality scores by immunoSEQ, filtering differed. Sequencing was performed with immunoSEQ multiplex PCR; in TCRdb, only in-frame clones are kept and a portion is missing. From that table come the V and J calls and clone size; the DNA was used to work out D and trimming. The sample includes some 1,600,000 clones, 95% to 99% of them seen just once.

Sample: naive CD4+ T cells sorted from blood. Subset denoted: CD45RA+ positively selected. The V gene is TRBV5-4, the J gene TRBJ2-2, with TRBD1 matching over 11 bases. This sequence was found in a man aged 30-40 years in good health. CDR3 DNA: TGTGCCAGCTTTCCCGGGACAGGGGGTTTGGCCGGGGAGCTGTTTTTT. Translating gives CASFPGTGGLAGELFF.